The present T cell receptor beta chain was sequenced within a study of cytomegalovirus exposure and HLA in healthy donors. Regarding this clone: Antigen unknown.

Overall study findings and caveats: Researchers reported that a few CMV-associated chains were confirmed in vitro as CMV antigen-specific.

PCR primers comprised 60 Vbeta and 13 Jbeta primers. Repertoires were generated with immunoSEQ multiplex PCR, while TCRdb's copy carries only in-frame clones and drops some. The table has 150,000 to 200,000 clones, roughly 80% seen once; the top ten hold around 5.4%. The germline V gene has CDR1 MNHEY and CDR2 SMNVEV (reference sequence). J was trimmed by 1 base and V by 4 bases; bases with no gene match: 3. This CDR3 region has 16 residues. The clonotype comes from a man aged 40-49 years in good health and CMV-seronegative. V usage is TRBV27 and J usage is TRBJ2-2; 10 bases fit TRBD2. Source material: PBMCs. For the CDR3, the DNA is TGTGCCAGCAGTTCAGGACTAGCGGTGAACACCGGGGAGCTGTTTTTT. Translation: CASSSGLAVNTGELFF.